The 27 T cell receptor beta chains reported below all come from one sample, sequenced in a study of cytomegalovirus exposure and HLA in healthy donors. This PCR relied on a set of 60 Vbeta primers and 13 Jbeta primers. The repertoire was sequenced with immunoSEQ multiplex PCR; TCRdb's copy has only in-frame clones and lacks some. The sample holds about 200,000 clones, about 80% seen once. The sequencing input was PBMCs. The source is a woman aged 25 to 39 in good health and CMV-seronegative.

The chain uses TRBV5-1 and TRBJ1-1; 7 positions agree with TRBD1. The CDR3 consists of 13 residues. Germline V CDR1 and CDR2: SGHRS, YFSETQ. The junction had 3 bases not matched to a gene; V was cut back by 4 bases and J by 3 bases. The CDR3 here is CASSQQGYTEAFF. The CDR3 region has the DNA TGCGCCAGCAGCCAACAGGGGTACACTGAAGCTTTCTTT.

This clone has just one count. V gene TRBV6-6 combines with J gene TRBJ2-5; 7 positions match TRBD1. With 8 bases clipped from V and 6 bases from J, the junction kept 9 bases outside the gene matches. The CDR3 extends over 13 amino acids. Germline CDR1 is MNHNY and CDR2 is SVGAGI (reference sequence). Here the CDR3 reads CASVSQGRQTQYF. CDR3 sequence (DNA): TGTGCCAGCGTATCACAGGGGAGACAGACCCAGTACTTC.

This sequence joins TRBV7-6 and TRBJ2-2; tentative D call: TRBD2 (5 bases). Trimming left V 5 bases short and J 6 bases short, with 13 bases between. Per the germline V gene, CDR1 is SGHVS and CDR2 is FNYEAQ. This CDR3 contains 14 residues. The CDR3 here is CASSVTSDAGELFF. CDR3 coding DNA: TGTGCCAGCAGCGTCACTAGTGACGCCGGGGAGCTGTTTTTT.

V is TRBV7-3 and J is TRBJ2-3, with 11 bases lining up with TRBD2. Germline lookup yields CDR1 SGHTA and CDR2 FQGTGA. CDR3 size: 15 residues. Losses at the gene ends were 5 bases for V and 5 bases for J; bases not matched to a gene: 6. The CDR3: CASSRSGGGGDTQYF. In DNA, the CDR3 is TGTGCCAGCAGCCGTAGCGGGGGGGGCGGAGATACGCAGTATTTT.

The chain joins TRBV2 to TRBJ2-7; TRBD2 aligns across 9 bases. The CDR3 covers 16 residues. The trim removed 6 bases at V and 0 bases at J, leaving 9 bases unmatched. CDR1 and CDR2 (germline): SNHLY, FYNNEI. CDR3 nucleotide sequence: TGTGCCAGCAGCCCCACTAGCGGGTACAGCTCCTACGAGCAGTACTTC. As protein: CASSPTSGYSSYEQYF.

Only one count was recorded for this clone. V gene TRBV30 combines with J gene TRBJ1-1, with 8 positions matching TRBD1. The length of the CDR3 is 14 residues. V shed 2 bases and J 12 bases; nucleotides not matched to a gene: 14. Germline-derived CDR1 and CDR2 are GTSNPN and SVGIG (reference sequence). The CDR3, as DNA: TGTGCCTGGAGTAAGATCGACAGGGGCCGGCGGCCTTTCTTT. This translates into CAWSKIDRGRRPFF.

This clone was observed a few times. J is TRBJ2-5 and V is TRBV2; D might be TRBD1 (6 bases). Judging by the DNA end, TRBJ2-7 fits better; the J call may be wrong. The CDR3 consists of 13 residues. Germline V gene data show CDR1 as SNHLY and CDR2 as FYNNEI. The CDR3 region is CASSPDSSYEQYF. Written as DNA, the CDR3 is TGTGCCAGCAGCCCGGACAGCTCCTACGAGCAGTACTTC.

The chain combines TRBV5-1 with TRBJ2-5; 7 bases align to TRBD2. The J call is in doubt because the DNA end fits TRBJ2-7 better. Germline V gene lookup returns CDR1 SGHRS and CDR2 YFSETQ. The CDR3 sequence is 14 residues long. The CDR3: CASSWAGDLYEQYF. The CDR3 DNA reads TGCGCCAGCAGCTGGGCGGGAGATCTCTACGAGCAGTACTTC.

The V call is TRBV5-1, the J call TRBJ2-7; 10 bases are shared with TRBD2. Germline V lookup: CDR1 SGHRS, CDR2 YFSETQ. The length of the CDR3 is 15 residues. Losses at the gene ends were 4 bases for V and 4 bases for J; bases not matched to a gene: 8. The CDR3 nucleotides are TGCGCCAGCAGCCCACGAGCGGGAGGGCCGTACGAGCAGTACTTC. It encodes CASSPRAGGPYEQYF.

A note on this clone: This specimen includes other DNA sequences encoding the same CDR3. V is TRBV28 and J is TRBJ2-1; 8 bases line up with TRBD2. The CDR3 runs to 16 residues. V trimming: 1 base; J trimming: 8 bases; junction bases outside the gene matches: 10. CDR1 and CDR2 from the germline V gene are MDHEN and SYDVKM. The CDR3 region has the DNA TGTGCCAGCAGTTTATTGGACAGCGGGAGAGTCGATGAGCAGTTCTTC. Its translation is CASSLLDSGRVDEQFF. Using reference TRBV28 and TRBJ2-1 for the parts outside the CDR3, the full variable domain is DVKVTQSSRYLVKRTGEKVFLECVQDMDHENMFWYRQDPGLGLRLIYFSYDVKMKEKGDIPEGYSVSREKKERFSLILESASTNQTSMYLCASSLLDSGRVDEQFFGPGTRLTVL.

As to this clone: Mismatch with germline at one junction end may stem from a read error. CDR3 DNA sequence: TGTGCCAGCACGTGGGGCAATCAGCCCCAGAATTTT. Its protein product is CASTWGNQPQNF. The rearrangement uses TRBV2 and TRBJ1-5, with D perhaps TRBD1 (5 bases). Germline V gene data show CDR1 as SNHLY and CDR2 as FYNNEI. This CDR3 region has 12 residues. Looking up the rest from reference TRBV2 and TRBJ1-5 gives the full variable domain: EPEVTQTPSHQVTQMGQEVILRCVPISNHLYFYWYRQILGQKVEFLVSFYNNEISEKSEIFDDQFSVERPDGSNFTLKIRSTKLEDSAMYFCASTWGNQPQNFGDGTRLSIL.

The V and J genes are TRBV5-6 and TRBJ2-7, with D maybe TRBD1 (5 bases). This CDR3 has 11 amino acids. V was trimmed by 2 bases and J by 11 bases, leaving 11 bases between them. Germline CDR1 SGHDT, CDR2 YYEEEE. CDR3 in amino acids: CASSLTDMEYF. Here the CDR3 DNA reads TGTGCCAGCAGCTTAACGGACATGGAGTACTTC.

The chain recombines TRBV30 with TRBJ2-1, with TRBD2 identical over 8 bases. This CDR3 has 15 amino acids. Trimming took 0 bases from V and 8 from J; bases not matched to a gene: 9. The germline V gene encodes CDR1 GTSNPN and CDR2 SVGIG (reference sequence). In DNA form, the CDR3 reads TGTGCCTGGAGTGTACTGAAGCGGGAGAAGGATGAGCAGTTCTTC. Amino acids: CAWSVLKREKDEQFF.

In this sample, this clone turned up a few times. CDR3 in DNA: TGTGCCAGCAGCGTAGACCGCCAGGGTTCTTCACCCCTCCACTTT. The encoded protein is CASSVDRQGSSPLHF. The chain employs TRBV9 and TRBJ1-6; D possibly corresponds to TRBD1 (5 bases). V was shortened by 0 bases and J by 9 bases, with 13 bases between the two germline ends. The CDR3 extends over 15 amino acids. Per the germline V gene, CDR1 is SGDLS and CDR2 is YYNGEE.

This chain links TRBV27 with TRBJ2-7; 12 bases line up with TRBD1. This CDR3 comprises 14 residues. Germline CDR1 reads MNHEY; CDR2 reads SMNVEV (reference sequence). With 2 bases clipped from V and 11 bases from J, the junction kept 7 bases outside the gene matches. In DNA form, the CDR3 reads TGTGCCAGCAGTTTAACTCCGGGACAGGGGGCCAAGTACTTC. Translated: CASSLTPGQGAKYF.

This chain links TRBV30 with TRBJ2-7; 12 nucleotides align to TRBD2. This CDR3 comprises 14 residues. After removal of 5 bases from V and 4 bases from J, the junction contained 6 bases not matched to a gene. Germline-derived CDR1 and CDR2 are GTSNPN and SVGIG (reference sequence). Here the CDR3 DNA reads TGTGCCTGGTCTCCCGGGACTAGCGGGTACGAGCAGTACTTC. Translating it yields CAWSPGTSGYEQYF.

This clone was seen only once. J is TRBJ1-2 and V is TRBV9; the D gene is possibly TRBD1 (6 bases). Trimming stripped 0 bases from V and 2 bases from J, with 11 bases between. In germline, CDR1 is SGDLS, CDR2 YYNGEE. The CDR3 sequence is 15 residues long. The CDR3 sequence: CASSVGTGPNYGYTF. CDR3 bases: TGTGCCAGCAGCGTAGGTACAGGGCCCAACTATGGCTACACCTTC.

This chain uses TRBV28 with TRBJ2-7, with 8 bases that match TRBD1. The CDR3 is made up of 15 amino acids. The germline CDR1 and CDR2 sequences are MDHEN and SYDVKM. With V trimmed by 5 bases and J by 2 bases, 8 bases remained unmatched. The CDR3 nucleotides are TGTGCCAGCAGTCGGCCGGGACAGGCGACCTACGAGCAGTACTTC. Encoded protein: CASSRPGQATYEQYF.

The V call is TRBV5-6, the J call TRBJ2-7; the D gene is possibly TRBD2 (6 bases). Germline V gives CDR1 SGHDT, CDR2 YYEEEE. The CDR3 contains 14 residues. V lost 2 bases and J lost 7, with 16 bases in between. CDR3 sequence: CASSFRGMVLEQYF. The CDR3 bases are TGTGCCAGCAGCTTTCGCGGGATGGTATTGGAGCAGTACTTC.

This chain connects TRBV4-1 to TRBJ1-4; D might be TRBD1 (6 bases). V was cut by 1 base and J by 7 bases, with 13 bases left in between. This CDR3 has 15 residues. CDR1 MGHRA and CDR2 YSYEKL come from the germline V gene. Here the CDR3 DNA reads TGCGCCAGCAGCCAAGCAGGGGCTCCGATTGAAAAACTGTTTTTT. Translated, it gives CASSQAGAPIEKLFF.

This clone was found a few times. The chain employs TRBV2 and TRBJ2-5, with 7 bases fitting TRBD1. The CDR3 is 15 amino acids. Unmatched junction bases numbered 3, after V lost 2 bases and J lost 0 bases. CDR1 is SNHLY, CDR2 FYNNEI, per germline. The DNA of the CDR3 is TGTGCCAGCAGTGAACTTACAGGGGACCAAGAGACCCAGTACTTC. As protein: CASSELTGDQETQYF.

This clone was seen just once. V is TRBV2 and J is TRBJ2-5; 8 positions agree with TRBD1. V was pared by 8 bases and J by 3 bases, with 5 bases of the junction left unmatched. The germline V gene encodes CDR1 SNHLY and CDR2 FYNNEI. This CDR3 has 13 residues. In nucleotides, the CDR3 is TGTGCCAGCCCCATACAGGGGGAAGAGACCCAGTACTTC. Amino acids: CASPIQGEETQYF.

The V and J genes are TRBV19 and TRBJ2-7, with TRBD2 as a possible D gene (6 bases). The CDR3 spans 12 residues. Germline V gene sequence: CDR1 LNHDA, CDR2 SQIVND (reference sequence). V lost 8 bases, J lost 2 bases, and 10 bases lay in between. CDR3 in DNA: TGTGCCAGTGGCGGGGAGCCCTACGAGCAGTACTTC. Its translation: CASGGEPYEQYF. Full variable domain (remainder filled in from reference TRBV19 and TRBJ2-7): DGGITQSPKYLFRKEGQNVTLSCEQNLNHDAMYWYRQDPGQGLRLIYYSQIVNDFQKGDIAEGYSVSREKKESFPLTVTSAQKNPTAFYLCASGGEPYEQYFGPGTRLTVT.

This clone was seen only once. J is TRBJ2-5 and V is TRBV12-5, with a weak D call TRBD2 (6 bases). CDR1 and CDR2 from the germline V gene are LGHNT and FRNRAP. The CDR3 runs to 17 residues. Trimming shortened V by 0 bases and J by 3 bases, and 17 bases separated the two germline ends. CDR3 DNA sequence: TGTGCTAGTGGTTTGGTAATTGTCGGGAGCGGCAAAGAGACCCAGTACTTC. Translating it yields CASGLVIVGSGKETQYF. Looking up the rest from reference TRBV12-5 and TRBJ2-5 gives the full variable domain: DARVTQTPRHKVTEMGQEVTMRCQPILGHNTVFWYRQTMMQGLELLAYFRNRAPLDDSGMPKDRFSAEMPDATLATLKIQPSEPRDSAVYFCASGLVIVGSGKETQYFGPGTRLLVL.

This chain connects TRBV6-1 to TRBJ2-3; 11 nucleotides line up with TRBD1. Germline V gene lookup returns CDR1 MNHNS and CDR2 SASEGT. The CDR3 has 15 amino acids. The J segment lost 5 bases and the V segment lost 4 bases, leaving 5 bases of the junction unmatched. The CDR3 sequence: CASSAGTGGGDTQYF. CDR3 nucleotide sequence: TGTGCCAGCAGTGCCGGGACAGGGGGAGGAGATACGCAGTATTTT.

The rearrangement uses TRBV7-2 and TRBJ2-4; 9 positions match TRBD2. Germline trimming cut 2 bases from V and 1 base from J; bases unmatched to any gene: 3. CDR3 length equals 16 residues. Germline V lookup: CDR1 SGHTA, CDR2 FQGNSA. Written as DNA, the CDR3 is TGTGCCAGCAGCTTATCTAGCGGGAAGGCCAAAAACATTCAGTACTTC. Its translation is CASSLSSGKAKNIQYF.

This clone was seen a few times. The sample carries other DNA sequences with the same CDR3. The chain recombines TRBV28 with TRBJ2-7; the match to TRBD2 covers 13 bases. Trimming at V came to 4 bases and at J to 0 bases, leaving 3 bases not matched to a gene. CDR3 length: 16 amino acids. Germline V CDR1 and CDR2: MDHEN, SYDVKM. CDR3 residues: CASSSGTSGDSYEQYF. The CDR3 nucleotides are TGTGCCAGCAGTTCCGGGACTAGCGGGGACTCCTACGAGCAGTACTTC.